This passage covers 9 T cell receptor beta chains from one sample sequenced in a study of T-cell memory formation after mild COVID-19. TCRdb re-called the 5' RACE reads with MiXCR, one entry per CDR3 protein. The data show hundreds of thousands of distinct CDR3 sequences, around 28% seen once. The sequenced material came from PBMCs or a T cell subset sorted from them (not recorded which). These receptors all come from an adult woman who had mild COVID-19 (a few samples of this study predate the infection). Cell type and time point are not known.

This clonotype appeared a few times. The J gene is TRBJ2-3, the V gene TRBV7-6, with TRBD1 identical over 8 bases. Germline V gene lookup returns CDR1 SGHVS and CDR2 FNYEAQ. The ends lost 3 bases at V and 4 bases at J; junction bases unmatched: 3. The CDR3 is 14 residues long. The CDR3, as DNA: TGTGCCAGCAGCTTGCAGGGGGCCGCAGATACGCAGTATTTT. Translated, it gives CASSLQGAADTQYF.

The V call is TRBV15, the J call TRBJ2-5, with TRBD2 matching over 8 bases. In germline, CDR1 is LNHNV, CDR2 YYDKDF (reference sequence). This CDR3 comprises 17 residues. V shed 2 bases, J shed 4 bases, and the junction held 12 bases outside the gene matches. As DNA, the CDR3 is TGTGCCACCAGCAGAACCTACGGGAGGGGAGGAGGAGAGACCCAGTACTTC. Its translation is CATSRTYGRGGGETQYF.

This clonotype rates as medium-sized (0.01 to 0.1%). The chain recombines TRBV4-3 with TRBJ2-7; D call uncertain. V gave up 1 base and J gave up 0 bases, with 10 bases separating them. Germline CDR1 is LGHNA and CDR2 is YSLEER. The CDR3 is made up of 15 amino acids. CDR3 loop: CASSQVADFSYEQYF. CDR3 in DNA: TGCGCCAGCAGCCAAGTTGCGGATTTCTCCTACGAGCAGTACTTC.

The chain combines TRBV12-3 or TRBV12-4 with TRBJ1-1; no reliable D call. Trimming stripped 3 bases from V and 6 bases from J, with 11 bases between. This CDR3 is built from 13 residues. CDR3 DNA: TGTGCCAGCAGTTTCTCTATCGGGTCTGAAGCTTTCTTT. It is translated as CASSFSIGSEAFF.

The genes are TRBV29-1 and TRBJ1-1; D is ambiguous. This CDR3 has 11 amino acids. The ends were cut back, 5 bases at V and 3 bases at J, with 7 bases in the middle. The germline V gene encodes CDR1 SQVTM and CDR2 ANQGSEA. As DNA, the CDR3 is TGCAGCGTTCGCCCGGACACTGAAGCTTTCTTT. It is translated as CSVRPDTEAFF.

This clonotype was recorded at least ten times. The rearrangement uses TRBV7-2 and TRBJ2-7, with TRBD2 identical over 11 bases. After removal of 5 bases from V and 0 bases from J, the junction contained 3 bases not matched to a gene. Per germline, CDR1 SGHTA and CDR2 FQGNSA. The CDR3 runs 15 residues. The CDR3 bases are TGTGCCAGCAGCCGCACTAGCGGGAGCTCCTACGAGCAGTACTTC. As protein: CASSRTSGSSYEQYF. The full variable domain, in which reference TRBV7-2 and TRBJ2-7 provide the parts outside the CDR3, is GAGVSQSPSNKVTEKGKDVELRCDPISGHTALYWYRQSLGQGLEFLIYFQGNSAPDKSGLPSDRFSAERTGGSVSTLTIQRTQQEDSAVYLCASSRTSGSSYEQYFGPGTRLTVT.

This chain joins TRBV10-3 and TRBJ2-3; possibly TRBD2 for D (6 bases). Between the trimmed V and J ends, which lost 6 bases and 0 bases, there was a span of 7 bases. Germline V gene sequence: CDR1 ENHRY, CDR2 SYGVKD. CDR3 size: 13 residues. CDR3 in DNA: TGTGCCATCAGGGAGGGAAGCACAGATACGCAGTATTTT. It translates to CAIREGSTDTQYF.

This chain links TRBV6-2 or TRBV6-3 with TRBJ2-7, with D possibly matching TRBD1 (6 bases). The CDR3 has 16 amino acids. Germline V gene data show CDR1 as MNHEY and CDR2 as SVGEGT. Trimming took off 6 bases at V and 2 bases at J, with 20 bases between the two ends. This chain's CDR3 is CASSFNRDTGPYEQYF. In nucleotides, the CDR3 is TGTGCCAGCAGCTTTAACCGGGACACCGGTCCCTACGAGCAGTACTTC.

The chain combines TRBV3-1 with TRBJ1-6; 8 nucleotides match TRBD1. The CDR3 runs 15 residues. CDR1 LGHDT and CDR2 YNNKEL come from the germline V gene (reference sequence). V trimming: 3 bases; J trimming: 8 bases; junction bases outside the gene matches: 6. CDR3 loop: CASSQIGTGYSPLHF. The CDR3 bases are TGTGCCAGCAGCCAGATTGGGACAGGTTATTCACCCCTCCACTTT.